This T cell receptor (beta chain) was obtained from a study of sequential checkpoint blockade in melanoma. As to treatment: randomized to nivolumab then ipilimumab (arm A) or the reverse (arm B). Trimming stripped 3 bases from V and 3 bases from J, with 12 bases between. The CDR3 has 14 amino acids. CDR1 is SNHLY and CDR2 is FYNNEI in the germline V gene. This table comes from immunoSEQ multiplex PCR, and its TCRdb copy is limited to in-frame clones, with some not included. Of some 25,000 clones detected, approximately 80% appear once; the ten largest clones hold about 14%. The chain joins TRBV2 to TRBJ2-7, with unresolved D. The specimen comprised CD8+ T cells sorted from blood (inferred from file names), sampled from a patient given nivolumab and ipilimumab in sequence. This clonotype was sampled from a human donor with melanoma. The DNA for the CDR3 is TGTGCCAGCAGTGATCCCCTGGTGAGCTACGAGCAGTACTTC. Protein product: CASSDPLVSYEQYF.